Only a few counts were recorded for the clone carrying this T cell receptor beta chain. This sample's time point: newly diagnosed GD, antithyroid drugs for less than 3 months. PBMC-extracted RNA yielded the TCR library. These data are taken from a study of regulatory T cells in long-lasting Graves disease. Relying on iRepertoire HTBI primers and Arm-PCR of CDR3 regions, the team built TCR beta libraries. TCRdb processed the multiplex PCR reads anew with MiXCR; each CDR3 protein has one entry. The sample has hundreds of thousands of distinct CDR3 sequences; roughly 13% are singletons. Another study also made use of these data, one on T cells in Graves' hyperthyroidism and ophthalmopathy.

The sequencing here drew on peripheral blood mononuclear cells (PBMCs), taken at new diagnosis, from a patient treated with antithyroid drugs. This sequence was found in a young man with Graves disease.

CDR3: CASSTRGDWETQYF. The CDR3 DNA sequence: TGTGCCAGCAGCACGCGGGGAGACTGGGAGACCCAGTACTTC. The V call is TRBV11-2, the J call TRBJ2-5; TRBD2 is a possible D gene (6 bases). The V end lost 5 bases, the J end lost 5 bases, and 15 bases lay between the germline ends. The CDR3 is 14 amino acids. Germline V CDR1 and CDR2: SGHAT, FQNNGV.